What follows are 6 T cell receptor beta chains derived from one specimen sequenced in a study of blood T cell repertoires in COVID-19. Clones were sequenced by immunoSEQ multiplex PCR, and TCRdb holds only the in-frame ones, with some missing. This table has around 320,000 clones, approximately 88% appearing once. Sequenced sample: peripheral blood. Every receptor here comes from a woman under 40 who had recovered from COVID-19.

The J gene is TRBJ1-2, the V gene TRBV9, with TRBD1 matching 11 bases. The germline CDR1 and CDR2 sequences are SGDLS and YYNGEE. Trimming at V came to 4 bases and at J to 6 bases, leaving 11 bases not matched to a gene. The CDR3 contains 16 residues. This CDR3 is CASSRDGTGGDNGYTF. The CDR3 nucleotides are TGTGCCAGCAGCAGAGACGGGACAGGGGGAGATAATGGCTACACCTTC.

This chain connects TRBV5-5 to TRBJ2-3; D is unresolved. The CDR3 runs to 16 residues. The V end was cut by 5 bases, the J end by 0 bases, with 16 bases between. Germline V gives CDR1 SGHKS, CDR2 YYEKEE (reference sequence). The DNA of the CDR3 is TGTGCCAGCAGTCATCAGGTGAAACCTAGCACAGATACGCAGTATTTT. This translates into CASSHQVKPSTDTQYF.

The chain is built from TRBV9 and TRBJ2-3; D uncertain. Germline lookup yields CDR1 SGDLS and CDR2 YYNGEE. V was pared by 3 bases and J by 4 bases, with 9 bases between. This CDR3 has 13 residues. In nucleotides, the CDR3 is TGTGCCAGCAGCGATGGCCTTGCAGATACGCAGTATTTT. Amino acid sequence: CASSDGLADTQYF.

As regards this clone: A junction boundary mismatches the germline segment, possibly from a read error. This chain connects TRBV7-7 to TRBJ2-5; D gene uncertain. The V gene's germline CDR1 is SSHAT and CDR2 FNYEAQ (reference sequence). The CDR3 consists of 13 residues. CDR3 nucleotides: TGTGCCGGCAGCCCCGGCGGAGAAGAGACCCAGTACTTC. This encodes CAGSPGGEETQYF.

The chain has TRBV2 and TRBJ1-2, with TRBD1 identical over 10 bases. Germline V lookup: CDR1 SNHLY, CDR2 FYNNEI. The CDR3 sequence is 18 residues long. V lost 5 bases to trimming and J lost 4 bases; unmatched junction nucleotides: 16. CDR3 nucleotides: TGTGCCAGCAGTTCCGGGACAGGGGATCGGAGGAGGTTCTATGGCTACACCTTC. Protein sequence: CASSSGTGDRRRFYGYTF. Combining the CDR3 with reference TRBV2 and TRBJ1-2 gives the whole variable domain EPEVTQTPSHQVTQMGQEVILRCVPISNHLYFYWYRQILGQKVEFLVSFYNNEISEKSEIFDDQFSVERPDGSNFTLKIRSTKLEDSAMYFCASSSGTGDRRRFYGYTFGSGTRLTVV.

The genes are TRBV5-1 and TRBJ1-3; 9 bases match TRBD1. The CDR3 length is 18 residues. Looked up from germline, CDR1 is SGHRS and CDR2 is YFSETQ. V dropped 0 bases and J dropped 3; count of bases not matched to a gene: 10. CDR3 in amino acids: CASSLVNLQGAYGNTIYF. CDR3 coding DNA: TGCGCCAGCAGCTTGGTCAACTTACAGGGGGCCTATGGAAACACCATATATTTT.